This TCR beta chain was captured by sequencing in a study of early T cells in non-severe SARS-CoV-2 infection. Study-level points and caveats: In VDJdb matching, anti-spike CD8 responses were favored while private and CD4 specificities went missing.

This CDR3 is built from 16 residues. From germline, CDR1 is SEHNR and CDR2 FQNEAQ (reference sequence). J gave up 2 bases and V 5 bases, and 12 bases lay outside the gene matches. This clonotype was observed many times. Its antigen is currently unknown. Attached unique molecular identifiers marked individual cDNA molecules. TCRdb used MiXCR to reprocess the 5' RACE reads, holding one entry per CDR3 protein. The data show some 40,000 distinct CDR3 sequences, with around 4.5% seen just once and roughly 5% held by the top ten. This TCR came from an adult who was a healthcare worker with PCR-confirmed SARS-CoV-2 infection or an uninfected control (not recorded which). The rearrangement links TRBV7-9 to TRBJ2-7; 7 bases agree with TRBD1. Material for sequencing was whole blood. In DNA form, the CDR3 reads TGTGCCAGCAGCCCCCCCTTGGGGACAGAGACCTACGAGCAGTACTTC. It specifies CASSPPLGTETYEQYF.